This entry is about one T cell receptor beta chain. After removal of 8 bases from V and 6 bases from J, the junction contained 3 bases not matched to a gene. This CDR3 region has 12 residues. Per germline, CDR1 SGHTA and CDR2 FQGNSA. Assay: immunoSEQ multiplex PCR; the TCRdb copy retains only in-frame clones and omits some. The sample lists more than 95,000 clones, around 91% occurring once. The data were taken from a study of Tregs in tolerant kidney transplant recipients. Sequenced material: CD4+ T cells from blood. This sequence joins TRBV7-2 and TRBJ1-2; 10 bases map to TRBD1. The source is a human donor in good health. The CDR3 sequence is CASFGTGDGYTF. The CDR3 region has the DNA TGTGCCAGCTTCGGGACAGGGGATGGCTACACCTTC.